Listed below are T cell receptor beta chains from one sample, sequenced in a study of T-cell memory formation after mild COVID-19. TCRdb independently ran MiXCR on the 5' RACE reads; one entry per CDR3 protein. In the table there are some 7,400 distinct CDR3 sequences, approximately 33% of which are singletons. Sequenced: PBMCs or a T cell subset sorted from them (not recorded which). These receptor sequences come from an adult woman who had mild COVID-19 (a few samples of this study predate the infection). Cell type and time point are not known. Each CDR3 is given with its conserved first and last residue. The D gene is left open where the match is weak. Size is omitted from some rows. Given values are once, few, many or a class for expanded clones.

V gene: TRBV29-1; J gene: TRBJ1-2; clone size: medium-sized; D gene: NA; CDR3 protein: CSALSGEYYGYTF; CDR3 DNA: TGCAGCGCCCTTTCCGGGGAGTACTATGGCTACACCTTC
V gene: TRBV18; J gene: TRBJ2-5; clone size: NA; D gene: NA; CDR3 protein: CASSPPSGQETQYF; CDR3 DNA: TGTGCCAGCTCACCCCCCTCCGGCCAAGAGACCCAGTACTTC
V gene: TRBV19; J gene: TRBJ2-1; clone size: once; D gene: TRBD2; CDR3 protein: CASSPLAFSYNEQFF; CDR3 DNA: TGTGCCAGTAGCCCACTAGCGTTCTCCTACAATGAGCAGTTCTTC
V gene: TRBV7-6; J gene: TRBJ2-1; clone size: NA; D gene: NA; CDR3 protein: CASSLWRGPNEQFF; CDR3 DNA: TGTGCCAGCAGCTTATGGCGGGGGCCCAATGAGCAGTTCTTC
V gene: TRBV7-9; J gene: TRBJ2-3; clone size: many; D gene: NA; CDR3 protein: CASSLVSSTDTQYF; CDR3 DNA: TGTGCCAGCAGCTTGGTCTCTAGCACAGATACGCAGTATTTT
V gene: TRBV6-5; J gene: TRBJ2-7; clone size: medium-sized; D gene: NA; CDR3 protein: CASSYSKSNFYEQYF; CDR3 DNA: TGTGCCAGCAGTTACTCGAAGTCGAACTTCTACGAGCAGTACTTC
V gene: TRBV4-2; J gene: TRBJ1-4; clone size: many; D gene: NA; CDR3 protein: CASSQEERGGEPVMKNCFF; CDR3 DNA: NA
V gene: TRBV5-1; J gene: TRBJ2-1; clone size: medium-sized; D gene: TRBD2; CDR3 protein: CASSPGTSGKVYNEQFF; CDR3 DNA: TGCGCCAGCAGCCCGGGGACTAGCGGGAAGGTCTACAATGAGCAGTTCTTC
V gene: TRBV20-1; J gene: TRBJ2-5; clone size: NA; D gene: NA; CDR3 protein: CSANQGAETQYF; CDR3 DNA: TGCAGTGCTAACCAGGGTGCTGAGACCCAGTACTTC
V gene: TRBV7-9; J gene: TRBJ1-2; clone size: many; D gene: NA; CDR3 protein: CASSLPGGVNYGYTF; CDR3 DNA: TGTGCCAGCAGCCTCCCTGGCGGGGTTAACTATGGCTACACCTTC
V gene: TRBV29-1; J gene: TRBJ2-5; clone size: NA; D gene: NA; CDR3 protein: CSVEDLGQEETQYF; CDR3 DNA: TGCAGCGTTGAAGATCTTGGGCAGGAAGAGACCCAGTACTTC
V gene: TRBV20-1; J gene: TRBJ2-4; clone size: NA; D gene: NA; CDR3 protein: CSARDRRGTKNIQYF; CDR3 DNA: TGCAGTGCTAGAGATAGAAGGGGAACCAAAAACATTCAGTACTTC
V gene: TRBV20-1; J gene: TRBJ2-3; clone size: medium-sized; D gene: TRBD2; CDR3 protein: CSAEREWVPDTQYF; CDR3 DNA: TGCAGTGCCGAGCGGGAGTGGGTGCCAGATACGCAGTATTTT
V gene: TRBV5-1; J gene: TRBJ2-3; clone size: NA; D gene: NA; CDR3 protein: CASSLSTSSDTQYF; CDR3 DNA: TGCGCCAGCAGCTTATCGACGAGCTCAGATACGCAGTATTTT
V gene: TRBV24-1; J gene: TRBJ2-4; clone size: many; D gene: NA; CDR3 protein: CATSVGQIQYF; CDR3 DNA: TGTGCCACCAGTGTTGGACAGATTCAGTACTTC
V gene: TRBV5-1; J gene: TRBJ2-1; clone size: once; D gene: NA; CDR3 protein: CASSLVLLARHDEQFF; CDR3 DNA: TGCGCCAGCAGCTTGGTTCTCCTAGCGAGGCATGATGAGCAGTTCTTC
V gene: TRBV24-1; J gene: TRBJ2-7; clone size: many; D gene: TRBD2; CDR3 protein: CATSGPPGLAGGVLTYEQYF; CDR3 DNA: TGTGCCACCAGTGGCCCCCCCGGACTAGCGGGAGGGGTTTTGACCTACGAGCAGTACTTC
V gene: TRBV5-1; J gene: TRBJ2-7; clone size: NA; D gene: NA; CDR3 protein: CASSLDRDEQYF; CDR3 DNA: TGCGCCAGCAGCTTGGACCGGGACGAGCAGTACTTC
V gene: TRBV13; J gene: TRBJ2-1; clone size: many; D gene: NA; CDR3 protein: CASSPLTDYAYNEQFF; CDR3 DNA: TGTGCCAGCAGTCCCCTAACAGATTATGCTTACAATGAGCAGTTCTTC
V gene: TRBV14; J gene: TRBJ2-3; clone size: few; D gene: NA; CDR3 protein: CASSQQGWGLADTQYF; CDR3 DNA: TGTGCCAGCAGCCAGCAGGGATGGGGTTTAGCAGATACGCAGTATTTT
V gene: TRBV5-1; J gene: TRBJ2-7; clone size: NA; D gene: TRBD1; CDR3 protein: CASSGGQGHEQYF; CDR3 DNA: TGCGCCAGCAGCGGCGGACAGGGCCACGAGCAGTACTTC
V gene: TRBV20-1; J gene: TRBJ2-7; clone size: many; D gene: NA; CDR3 protein: CSGTTLSYEQYF; CDR3 DNA: TGCAGCGGTACGACTCTCTCCTACGAGCAGTACTTC
V gene: TRBV7-9; J gene: TRBJ2-1; clone size: medium-sized; D gene: NA; CDR3 protein: CASSSKGTNEQFF; CDR3 DNA: TGTGCCAGCAGCTCCAAGGGCACCAATGAGCAGTTCTTC
V gene: TRBV7-9; J gene: TRBJ2-7; clone size: NA; D gene: NA; CDR3 protein: CASSQDPGDYEQYF; CDR3 DNA: TGTGCCAGCAGCCAAGACCCAGGGGACTACGAGCAGTACTTC
V gene: TRBV4-3; J gene: TRBJ2-7; clone size: many; D gene: TRBD2; CDR3 protein: CASSQDTSGRYEQYF; CDR3 DNA: TGCGCCAGCAGCCAAGATACTAGCGGGAGATACGAGCAGTACTTC
V gene: TRBV20-1; J gene: TRBJ2-1; clone size: many; D gene: TRBD2; CDR3 protein: CSASPSGRAVYEQFF; CDR3 DNA: TGCAGTGCTAGCCCTAGCGGGAGGGCCGTATATGAGCAGTTCTTC
V gene: TRBV20-1; J gene: TRBJ2-7; clone size: many; D gene: NA; CDR3 protein: CSATSDGYEQYF; CDR3 DNA: TGCAGTGCTACCTCGGACGGCTACGAGCAGTACTTC
V gene: TRBV7-6; J gene: TRBJ2-3; clone size: many; D gene: TRBD1; CDR3 protein: CASSLEGDRGSDTQYF; CDR3 DNA: TGTGCCAGCAGCTTAGAAGGGGACAGGGGTTCAGATACGCAGTATTTT
V gene: TRBV7-6; J gene: TRBJ1-1; clone size: medium-sized; D gene: NA; CDR3 protein: CASSSTGPHTEAFF; CDR3 DNA: TGTGCCAGCAGCTCCACCGGGCCTCACACTGAAGCTTTCTTT
V gene: TRBV12-3/TRBV12-4; J gene: TRBJ2-7; clone size: NA; D gene: TRBD1; CDR3 protein: CASSTQGGLSYEQYF; CDR3 DNA: TGTGCCAGCAGTACACAGGGGGGTCTCTCCTACGAGCAGTACTTC
V gene: TRBV7-9; J gene: TRBJ2-3; clone size: many; D gene: TRBD1; CDR3 protein: CASSPRGYTYILSSTDTQYF; CDR3 DNA: TGTGCCAGCAGCCCCAGGGGGTACACTTACATTTTATCTAGCACAGATACGCAGTATTTT
V gene: TRBV5-1; J gene: TRBJ2-3; clone size: NA; D gene: NA; CDR3 protein: CASSPGGIKADTQYF; CDR3 DNA: TGCGCCAGCAGCCCGGGTGGGATCAAGGCGGATACGCAGTATTTT
V gene: TRBV3-1; J gene: TRBJ2-5; clone size: many; D gene: NA; CDR3 protein: CASSPPTPGETQYF; CDR3 DNA: TGTGCCAGCAGCCCTCCTACCCCCGGTGAGACCCAGTACTTC
V gene: TRBV29-1; J gene: TRBJ2-1; clone size: many; D gene: NA; CDR3 protein: CSVDPASRPYNEQFF; CDR3 DNA: TGCAGCGTTGATCCGGCTAGCCGTCCCTACAATGAGCAGTTCTTC
V gene: TRBV6-6; J gene: TRBJ2-5; clone size: NA; D gene: NA; CDR3 protein: CASSYLRTVQETQYF; CDR3 DNA: TGTGCCAGCAGTTACCTCCGGACTGTACAAGAGACCCAGTACTTC
V gene: TRBV9; J gene: TRBJ2-5; clone size: many; D gene: NA; CDR3 protein: CASSVGGAVYQETQYF; CDR3 DNA: TGTGCCAGCAGCGTAGGGGGGGCGGTATACCAAGAGACCCAGTACTTC